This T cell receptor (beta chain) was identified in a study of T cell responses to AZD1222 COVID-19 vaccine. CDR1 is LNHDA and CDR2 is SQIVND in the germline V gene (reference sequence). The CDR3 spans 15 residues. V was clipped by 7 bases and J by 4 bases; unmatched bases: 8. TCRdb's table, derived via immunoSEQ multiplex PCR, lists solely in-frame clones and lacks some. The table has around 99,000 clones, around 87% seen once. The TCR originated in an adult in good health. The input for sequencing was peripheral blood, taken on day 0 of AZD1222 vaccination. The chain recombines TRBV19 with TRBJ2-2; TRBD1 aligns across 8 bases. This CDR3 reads CASNNRGSPTGELFF. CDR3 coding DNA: TGTGCCAGTAATAACAGGGGGTCCCCCACCGGGGAGCTGTTTTTT. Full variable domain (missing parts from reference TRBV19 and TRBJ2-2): DGGITQSPKYLFRKEGQNVTLSCEQNLNHDAMYWYRQDPGQGLRLIYYSQIVNDFQKGDIAEGYSVSREKKESFPLTVTSAQKNPTAFYLCASNNRGSPTGELFFGEGSRLTVL.